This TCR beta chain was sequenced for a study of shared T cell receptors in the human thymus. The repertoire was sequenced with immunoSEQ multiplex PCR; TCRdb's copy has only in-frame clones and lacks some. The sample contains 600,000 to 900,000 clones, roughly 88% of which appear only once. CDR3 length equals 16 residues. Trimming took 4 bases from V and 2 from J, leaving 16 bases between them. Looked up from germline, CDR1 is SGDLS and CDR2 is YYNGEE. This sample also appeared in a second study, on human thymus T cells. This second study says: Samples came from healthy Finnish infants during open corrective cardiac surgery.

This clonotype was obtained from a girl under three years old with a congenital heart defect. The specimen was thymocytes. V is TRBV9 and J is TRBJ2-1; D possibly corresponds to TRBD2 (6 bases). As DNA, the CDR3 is TGTGCCAGCAGCCCTATAGCGGTGAGGACCTACAATGAGCAGTTCTTC. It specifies CASSPIAVRTYNEQFF.